This T cell receptor (beta chain) was retrieved from a study of control samples from healthy donors and cancer patients. The CDR3 has 13 amino acids. Germline CDR1 SGHRS, CDR2 YFSETQ. V lost 5 bases, J lost 2 bases, and 9 bases lay in between. TCRdb's table, derived via immunoSEQ multiplex PCR, lists solely in-frame clones and lacks some. The table has 100,000 to 150,000 clones, less than 90% seen once. The chain recombines TRBV5-1 with TRBJ2-3; D not certain. Sequencing used blood. The clonotype was recovered from a man aged 18 to 30 in good health. The CDR3, as DNA: TGCGCCAGCAGTCCTATATACACAGATACGCAGTATTTT. Translated: CASSPIYTDTQYF.